Detailed here is one TCR beta chain. The antigen remains unidentified. Germline V gene data show CDR1 as SGHTA and CDR2 as FQGNSA. CDR3 length: 14 amino acids. Trimming took 5 bases from V and 4 from J, leaving 15 bases between them. The sample originates from a study of B cell selection in AIRE deficiency. Points from the study as a whole: Only around a tenth of some 3,300 shared Treg sequences were patient-specific; 31.6% healthy-specific. Shared Treg sequences were biased toward short CDR3s with few non-templated nucleotide insertions. Only TCRbeta was sequenced; around 35% of shared healthy Treg sequences appeared in Tconv.

TCRdb's table, derived via immunoSEQ multiplex PCR, lists solely in-frame clones and lacks some. The top ten clones hold around 0.31% of a sample with 22,000 or so clones, 97% of them seen once. Conventional CD4 T cells were sorted as CD4+CD127+ cells. The chain joins TRBV7-2 to TRBJ2-7, with a possible D match to TRBD1 (6 bases). The receptor comes from a human donor with AIRE deficiency. The source material was conventional CD4+ T cells sorted from PBMCs. CDR3 sequence (DNA): TGTGCCAGCAGCCTACAGGGACGTTTTTACGAGCAGTACTTC. It specifies CASSLQGRFYEQYF.